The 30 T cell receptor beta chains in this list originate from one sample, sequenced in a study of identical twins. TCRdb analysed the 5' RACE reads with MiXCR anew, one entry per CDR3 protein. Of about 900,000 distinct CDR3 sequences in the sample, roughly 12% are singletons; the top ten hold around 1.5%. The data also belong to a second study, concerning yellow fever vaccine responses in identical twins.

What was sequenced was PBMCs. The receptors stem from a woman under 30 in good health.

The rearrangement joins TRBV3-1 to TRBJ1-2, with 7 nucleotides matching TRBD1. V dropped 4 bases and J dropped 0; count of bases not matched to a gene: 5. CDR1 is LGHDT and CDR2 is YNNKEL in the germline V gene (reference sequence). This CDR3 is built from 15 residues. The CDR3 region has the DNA TGTGCCAGCAGCCCAACCACAGGGGCTAACTATGGCTACACCTTC. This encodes CASSPTTGANYGYTF. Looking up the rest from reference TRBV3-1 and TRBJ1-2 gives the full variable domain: DTAVSQTPKYLVTQMGNDKSIKCEQNLGHDTMYWYKQDSKKFLKIMFSYNNKELIINETVPNRFSPKSPDKAHLNLHINSLELGDSAVYFCASSPTTGANYGYTFGSGTRLTVV.

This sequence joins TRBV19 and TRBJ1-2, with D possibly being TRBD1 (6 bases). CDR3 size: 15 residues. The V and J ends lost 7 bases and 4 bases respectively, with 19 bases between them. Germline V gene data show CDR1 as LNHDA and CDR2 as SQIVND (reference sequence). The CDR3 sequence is CASTTRVTGGYGYTF. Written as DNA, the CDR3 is TGTGCCAGTACCACCCGGGTGACAGGAGGCTATGGCTACACCTTC.

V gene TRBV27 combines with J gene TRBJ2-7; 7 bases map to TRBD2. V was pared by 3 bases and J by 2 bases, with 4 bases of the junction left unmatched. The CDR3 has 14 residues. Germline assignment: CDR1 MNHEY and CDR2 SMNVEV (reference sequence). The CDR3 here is CASSFRGSAYEQYF. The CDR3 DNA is TGTGCCAGCAGTTTCCGCGGGAGTGCCTACGAGCAGTACTTC.

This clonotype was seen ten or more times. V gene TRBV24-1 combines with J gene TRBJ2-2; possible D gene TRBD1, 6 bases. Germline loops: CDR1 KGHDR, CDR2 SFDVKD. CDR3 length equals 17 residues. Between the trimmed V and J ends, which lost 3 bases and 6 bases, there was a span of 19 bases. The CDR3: CATSDPNRVTDPGELFF. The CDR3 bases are TGTGCCACCAGTGATCCTAACAGGGTTACGGACCCCGGGGAGCTGTTTTTT.

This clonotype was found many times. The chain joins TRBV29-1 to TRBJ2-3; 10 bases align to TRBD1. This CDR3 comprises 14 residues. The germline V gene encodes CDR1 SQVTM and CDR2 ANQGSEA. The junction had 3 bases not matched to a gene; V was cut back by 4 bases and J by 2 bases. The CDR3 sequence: CSVAGTGATDTQYF. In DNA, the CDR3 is TGCAGCGTTGCCGGGACAGGGGCCACAGATACGCAGTATTTT.

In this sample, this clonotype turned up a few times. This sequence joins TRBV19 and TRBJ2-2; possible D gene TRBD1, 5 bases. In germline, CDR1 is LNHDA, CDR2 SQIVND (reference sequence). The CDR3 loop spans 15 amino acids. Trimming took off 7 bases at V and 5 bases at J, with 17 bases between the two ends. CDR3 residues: CASMMSLGPTGELFF. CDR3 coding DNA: TGTGCCAGTATGATGTCGTTGGGGCCGACCGGGGAGCTGTTTTTT.

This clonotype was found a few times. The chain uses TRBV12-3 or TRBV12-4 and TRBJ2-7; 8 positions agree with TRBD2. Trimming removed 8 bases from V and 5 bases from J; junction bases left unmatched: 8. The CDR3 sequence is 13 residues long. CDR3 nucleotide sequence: TGTGCCAGCCGTGTGGCGGGAGGTCACGAGCAGTACTTC. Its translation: CASRVAGGHEQYF.

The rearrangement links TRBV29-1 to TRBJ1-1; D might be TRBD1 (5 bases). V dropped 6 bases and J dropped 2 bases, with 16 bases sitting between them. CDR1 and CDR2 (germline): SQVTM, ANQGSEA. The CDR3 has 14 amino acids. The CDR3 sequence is CSVQRSQGNTEAFF. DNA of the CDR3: TGCAGCGTCCAGAGGTCGCAGGGAAACACTGAAGCTTTCTTT.

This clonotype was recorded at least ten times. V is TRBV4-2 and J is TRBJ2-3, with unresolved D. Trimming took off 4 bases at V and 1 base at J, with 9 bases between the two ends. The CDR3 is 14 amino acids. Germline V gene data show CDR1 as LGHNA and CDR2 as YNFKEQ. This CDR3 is CASSPRRGTDTQYF. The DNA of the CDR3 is TGTGCCAGCAGCCCTCGACGCGGCACAGATACGCAGTATTTT.

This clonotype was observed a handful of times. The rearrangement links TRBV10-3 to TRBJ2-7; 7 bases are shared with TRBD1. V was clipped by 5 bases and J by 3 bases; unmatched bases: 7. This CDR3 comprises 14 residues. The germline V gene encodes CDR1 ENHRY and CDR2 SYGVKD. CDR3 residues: CAISITGAGYEQYF. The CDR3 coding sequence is TGTGCCATCAGTATTACAGGGGCGGGCTACGAGCAGTACTTC.

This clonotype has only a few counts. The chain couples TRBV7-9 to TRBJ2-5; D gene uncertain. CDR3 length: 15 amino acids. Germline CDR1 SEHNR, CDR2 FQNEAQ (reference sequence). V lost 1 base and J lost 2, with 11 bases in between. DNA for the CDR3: TGTGCCAGCAGCTTAGACTCGTGGGTTCAAGAGACCCAGTACTTC. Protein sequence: CASSLDSWVQETQYF.

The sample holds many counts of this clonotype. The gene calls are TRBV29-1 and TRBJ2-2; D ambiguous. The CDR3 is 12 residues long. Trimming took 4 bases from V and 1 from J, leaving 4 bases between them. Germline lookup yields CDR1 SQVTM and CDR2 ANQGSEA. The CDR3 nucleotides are TGCAGCGTTGTATGGAACACCGGGGAGCTGTTTTTT. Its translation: CSVVWNTGELFF.

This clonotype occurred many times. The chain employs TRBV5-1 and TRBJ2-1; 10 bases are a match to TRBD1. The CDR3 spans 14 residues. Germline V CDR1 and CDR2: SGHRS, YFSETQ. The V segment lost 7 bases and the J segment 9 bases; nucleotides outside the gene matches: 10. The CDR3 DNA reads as TGCGCCAGCGTCCGGGACAGGGGAGATCTTGAGCAGTTCTTC. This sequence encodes CASVRDRGDLEQFF.

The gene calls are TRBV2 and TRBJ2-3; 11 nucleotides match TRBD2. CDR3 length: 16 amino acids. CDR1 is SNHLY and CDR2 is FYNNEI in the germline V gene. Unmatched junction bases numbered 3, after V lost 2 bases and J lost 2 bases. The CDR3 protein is CASSEWTSGSTDTQYF. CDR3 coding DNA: TGTGCCAGCAGTGAATGGACTAGCGGGTCCACAGATACGCAGTATTTT.

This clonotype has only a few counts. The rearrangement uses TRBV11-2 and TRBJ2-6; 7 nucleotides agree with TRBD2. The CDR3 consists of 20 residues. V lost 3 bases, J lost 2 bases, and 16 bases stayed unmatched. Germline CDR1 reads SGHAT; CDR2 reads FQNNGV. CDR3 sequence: CASSFTSRASGLAGANVLTF. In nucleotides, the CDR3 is TGTGCCAGCAGCTTTACTTCCCGGGCTAGCGGATTGGCTGGGGCCAACGTCCTGACTTTC.

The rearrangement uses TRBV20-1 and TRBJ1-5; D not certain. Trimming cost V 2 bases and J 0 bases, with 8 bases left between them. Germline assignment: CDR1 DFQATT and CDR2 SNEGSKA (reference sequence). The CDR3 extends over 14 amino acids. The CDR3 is CSARQDDSNQPQHF. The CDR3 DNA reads TGCAGTGCTAGACAGGACGATAGCAATCAGCCCCAGCATTTT.

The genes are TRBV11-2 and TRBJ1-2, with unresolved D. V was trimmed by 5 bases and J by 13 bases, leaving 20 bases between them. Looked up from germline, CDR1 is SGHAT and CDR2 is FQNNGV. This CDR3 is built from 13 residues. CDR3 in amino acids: CASSPRRIGDATF. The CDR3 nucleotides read TGTGCCAGCAGCCCGAGGAGGATCGGGGATGCCACCTTC.

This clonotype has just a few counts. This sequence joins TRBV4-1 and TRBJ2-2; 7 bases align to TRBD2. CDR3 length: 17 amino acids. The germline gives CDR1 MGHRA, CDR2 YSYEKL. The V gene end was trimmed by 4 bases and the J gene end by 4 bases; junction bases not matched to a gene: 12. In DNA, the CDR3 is TGCGCCAGCAGCCGATCCAGGTGGCGGGAGACCACCGGGGAGCTGTTTTTT. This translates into CASSRSRWRETTGELFF.

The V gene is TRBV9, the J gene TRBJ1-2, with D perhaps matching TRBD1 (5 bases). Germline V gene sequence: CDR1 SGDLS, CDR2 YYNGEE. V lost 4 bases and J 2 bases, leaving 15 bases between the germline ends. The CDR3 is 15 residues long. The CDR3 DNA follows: TGTGCCAGCAGCCCATGGGACCAGCCAAACTATGGCTACACCTTC. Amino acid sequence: CASSPWDQPNYGYTF.

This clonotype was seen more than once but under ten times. The CDR3 region is CASSPQGGTGELFF. DNA for the CDR3: TGCGCCAGCAGCCCCCAGGGGGGGACCGGGGAGCTGTTTTTT. The chain recombines TRBV4-1 with TRBJ2-2; possibly TRBD1 or TRBD2 for D (7 bases each). V shed 4 bases and J shed 5 bases, with 11 bases lying between them. The V gene's germline CDR1 is MGHRA and CDR2 YSYEKL. The CDR3 runs to 14 residues.

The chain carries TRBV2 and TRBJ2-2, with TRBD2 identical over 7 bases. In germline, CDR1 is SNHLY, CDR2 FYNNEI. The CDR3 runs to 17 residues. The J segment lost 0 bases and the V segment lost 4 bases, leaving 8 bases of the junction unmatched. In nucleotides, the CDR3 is TGTGCCAGCAGTGCAAACCTAGCGGCGACGAACACCGGGGAGCTGTTTTTT. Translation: CASSANLAATNTGELFF.

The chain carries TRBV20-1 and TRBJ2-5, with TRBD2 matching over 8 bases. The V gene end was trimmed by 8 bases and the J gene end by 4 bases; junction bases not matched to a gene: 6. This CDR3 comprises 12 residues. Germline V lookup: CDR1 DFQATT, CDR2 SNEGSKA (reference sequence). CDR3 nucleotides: TGCAGTCCCGCGGGGGGTCCAGAGACCCAGTACTTC. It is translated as CSPAGGPETQYF.

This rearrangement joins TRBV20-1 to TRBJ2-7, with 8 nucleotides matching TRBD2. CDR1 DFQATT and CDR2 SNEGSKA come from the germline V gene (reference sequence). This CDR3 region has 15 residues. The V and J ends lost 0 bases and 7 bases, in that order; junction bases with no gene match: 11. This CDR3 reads CSARDWQRESGEQYF. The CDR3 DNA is TGCAGTGCTAGAGATTGGCAGCGGGAGTCTGGGGAGCAGTACTTC.

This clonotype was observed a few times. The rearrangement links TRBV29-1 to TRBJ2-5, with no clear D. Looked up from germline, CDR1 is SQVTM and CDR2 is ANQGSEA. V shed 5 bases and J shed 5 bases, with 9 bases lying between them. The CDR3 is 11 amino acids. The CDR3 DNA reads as TGCAGCGTTTCAGAGACCGAGACCCAGTACTTC. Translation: CSVSETETQYF.

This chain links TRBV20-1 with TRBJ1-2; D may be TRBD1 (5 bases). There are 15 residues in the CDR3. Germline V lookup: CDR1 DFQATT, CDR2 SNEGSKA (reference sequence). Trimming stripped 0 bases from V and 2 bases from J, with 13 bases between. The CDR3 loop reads CSARDLQGWNYGYTF. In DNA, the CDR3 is TGCAGTGCTAGAGATCTCCAGGGTTGGAACTATGGCTACACCTTC.

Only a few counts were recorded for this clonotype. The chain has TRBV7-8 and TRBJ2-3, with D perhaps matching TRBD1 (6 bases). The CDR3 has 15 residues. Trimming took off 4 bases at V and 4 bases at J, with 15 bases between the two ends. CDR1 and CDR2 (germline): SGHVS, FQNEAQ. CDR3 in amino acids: CASSSDSPGADTQYF. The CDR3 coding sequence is TGTGCCAGCAGCTCTGACTCCCCAGGGGCAGATACGCAGTATTTT.

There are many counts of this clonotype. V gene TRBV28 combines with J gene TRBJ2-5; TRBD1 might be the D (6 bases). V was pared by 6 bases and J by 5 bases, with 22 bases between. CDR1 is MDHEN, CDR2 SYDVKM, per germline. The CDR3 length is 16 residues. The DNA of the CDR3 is TGTGCCAGCAGCCTCTCCAGGGGCTTTAATGAGGAGACCCAGTACTTC. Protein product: CASSLSRGFNEETQYF.

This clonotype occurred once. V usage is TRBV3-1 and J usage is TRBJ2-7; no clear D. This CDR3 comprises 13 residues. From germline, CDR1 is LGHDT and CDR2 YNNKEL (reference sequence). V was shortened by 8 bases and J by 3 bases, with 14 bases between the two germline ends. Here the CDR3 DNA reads TGTGCCAGCGGGTCATCCCGATACTACGAGCAGTACTTC. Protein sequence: CASGSSRYYEQYF.

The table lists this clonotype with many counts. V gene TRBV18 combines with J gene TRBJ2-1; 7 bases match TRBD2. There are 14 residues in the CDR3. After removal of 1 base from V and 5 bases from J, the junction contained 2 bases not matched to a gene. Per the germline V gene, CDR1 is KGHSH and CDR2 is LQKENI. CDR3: CASSPRLADNEQFF. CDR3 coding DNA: TGTGCCAGCTCACCACGGCTAGCGGACAATGAGCAGTTCTTC.

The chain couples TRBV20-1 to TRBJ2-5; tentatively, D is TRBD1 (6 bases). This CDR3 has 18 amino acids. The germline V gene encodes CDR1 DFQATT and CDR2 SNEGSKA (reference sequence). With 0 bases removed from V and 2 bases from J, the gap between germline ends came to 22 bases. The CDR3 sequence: CSARDWGQPGRSQETQYF. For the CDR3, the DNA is TGCAGTGCTAGAGACTGGGGGCAACCGGGACGGTCGCAAGAGACCCAGTACTTC.